The 21 T cell receptor beta chains presented below share a single source sample, sequenced in a study of blood T cell repertoires in COVID-19. The repertoire was sequenced with immunoSEQ multiplex PCR; TCRdb's copy has only in-frame clones and lacks some. The sample contains fewer than 250,000 clones, roughly 85% of which appear only once. Sequencing input: PBMCs or T cells enriched from blood (not recorded which). These receptors came from a woman in her thirties or forties who had been exposed to COVID-19.

The chain combines TRBV6-5 with TRBJ2-7; TRBD2 might be the D (6 bases). The V gene's germline CDR1 is MNHEY and CDR2 SVGAGI. This CDR3 contains 13 residues. The V gene lost 3 bases and the J gene lost 6 bases, with 12 bases spanning the gap. CDR3 DNA: TGTGCCAGCAGTTATCCTCCCGGGGGCGAGCAGTACTTC. Translating gives CASSYPPGGEQYF.

The chain employs TRBV3-1 (or the pseudogene TRBV3-2) and TRBJ2-1; the match to TRBD2 covers 8 bases. CDR1 LGHDT and CDR2 YNNKEL come from the germline V gene (reference sequence). J lost 7 bases, V lost 3 bases, and 8 bases had no gene match. The CDR3 loop spans 15 amino acids. CDR3 sequence reads: CASSQSLAGANEQFF. In nucleotides, the CDR3 is TGTGCCAGCAGCCAGAGTCTAGCGGGTGCGAATGAGCAGTTCTTC.

This clone was picked up one time. The CDR3 coding sequence is TGCGCCAGCAGACTACTAGCTTCTGAGGAGACCCAGTACTTC. Residues: CASRLLASEETQYF. This chain links TRBV5-1 with TRBJ2-5; D may be TRBD2 (6 bases). This CDR3 is 14 amino acids long. Trimming cost V 5 bases and J 5 bases, with 16 bases left between them. Looked up from germline, CDR1 is SGHRS and CDR2 is YFSETQ.

The V gene is TRBV9, the J gene TRBJ2-7, with TRBD1 identical over 7 bases. The V gene's germline CDR1 is SGDLS and CDR2 YYNGEE. The junction had 10 bases not matched to a gene; V was cut back by 4 bases and J by 3 bases. The CDR3 is made up of 15 amino acids. For the CDR3, the DNA is TGTGCCAGCAGCCCTGGGGGACAGCCCCTCTACGAGCAGTACTTC. It is translated as CASSPGGQPLYEQYF.

CDR3 protein: CATAGQGISPLHF. DNA of the CDR3: TGTGCCACCGCCGGACAGGGTATCTCACCCCTCCACTTT. The V call is TRBV2, the J call TRBJ1-6, with 8 positions matching TRBD1. The CDR3 runs 13 residues. Trimming removed 10 bases from V and 10 bases from J; junction bases left unmatched: 9. Germline V gene lookup returns CDR1 SNHLY and CDR2 FYNNEI.

This rearrangement joins TRBV28 to TRBJ2-7; 7 bases map to TRBD2. Unmatched junction bases numbered 10, after V lost 4 bases and J lost 7 bases. Germline V gene data show CDR1 as MDHEN and CDR2 as SYDVKM. This CDR3 is built from 14 residues. The CDR3 coding sequence is TGTGCCAGCAGTTCCAGCGGGGCCCTCCAGGAGCAGTACTTC. It translates to CASSSSGALQEQYF.

This clone is a singleton in its sample. This rearrangement joins TRBV11-1 to TRBJ1-2, with 10 nucleotides matching TRBD1. The CDR3 extends over 16 amino acids. The germline gives CDR1 SGHAT, CDR2 FQDESV (reference sequence). The trim removed 3 bases at V and 6 bases at J, leaving 10 bases unmatched. The CDR3 loop is CASSLTGTGDRDGYTF. The CDR3 nucleotides read TGTGCCAGCAGCTTGACCGGGACAGGGGATAGGGATGGCTACACCTTC.

The rearrangement links TRBV5-4 to TRBJ2-1; D remains ambiguous. CDR1 is SGHNT and CDR2 is YYREEE in the germline V gene (reference sequence). The CDR3 consists of 12 residues. V was shortened by 1 base and J by 12 bases, with 11 bases between the two germline ends. CDR3 protein: CASSLLFTGQFF. The CDR3 bases are TGTGCCAGCAGCTTGTTATTTACGGGGCAGTTCTTC.

This rearrangement joins TRBV29-1 to TRBJ2-7, with D tentatively TRBD2 (7 bases). The CDR3 consists of 15 residues. Trimming shortened V by 7 bases and J by 0 bases, and 19 bases separated the two germline ends. CDR1 and CDR2 (germline): SQVTM, ANQGSEA. The CDR3 here is CSARRGGGHSYEQYF. As DNA, the CDR3 is TGCAGCGCCCGACGAGGCGGGGGCCACTCCTACGAGCAGTACTTC.

The chain uses TRBV5-6 and TRBJ1-1; 9 nucleotides agree with TRBD1. V trimming: 4 bases; J trimming: 5 bases; junction bases outside the gene matches: 9. CDR1 and CDR2 (germline): SGHDT, YYEEEE. The CDR3 has 15 residues. The CDR3 protein is CASSRRDRVITEAFF. In nucleotides, the CDR3 is TGTGCCAGCAGCCGCCGGGACAGGGTGATTACTGAAGCTTTCTTT.

The chain employs TRBV12-3 or TRBV12-4 and TRBJ1-4; 7 nucleotides align to TRBD1. The CDR3 covers 13 residues. Losses at the gene ends were 8 bases for V and 8 bases for J; bases not matched to a gene: 8. This CDR3 reads CASGDSKAEKLFF. The CDR3 DNA sequence: TGTGCCAGCGGGGACAGCAAGGCGGAAAAACTGTTTTTT.

The chain has TRBV3-1 (or the pseudogene TRBV3-2) and TRBJ2-3; D is ambiguous. Germline CDR1 and CDR2: LGHDT and YNNKEL (reference sequence). The CDR3 sequence is 12 residues long. V was pared by 4 bases and J by 1 base, with 3 bases between. CDR3 nucleotides: TGTGCCAGCAGCCGAGGCACAGATACGCAGTATTTT. Amino acid sequence: CASSRGTDTQYF.

This rearrangement joins TRBV7-3 to TRBJ1-1, with 7 nucleotides matching TRBD1. The CDR3 has 13 residues. After removal of 5 bases from V and 4 bases from J, the junction contained 4 bases not matched to a gene. Germline values: CDR1 SGHTA, CDR2 FQGTGA. The CDR3 DNA follows: TGTGCCAGCAGCACTGGACAGGCCACTGAAGCTTTCTTT. It specifies CASSTGQATEAFF. The full variable domain, completed using reference TRBV7-3 and TRBJ1-1, is GAGVSQTPSNKVTEKGKYVELRCDPISGHTALYWYRQSLGQGPEFLIYFQGTGAADDSGLPNDRFFAVRPEGSVSTLKIQRTERGDSAVYLCASSTGQATEAFFGQGTRLTVV.

V gene TRBV7-3 combines with J gene TRBJ2-3; 10 nucleotides line up with TRBD1. Per the germline V gene, CDR1 is SGHTA and CDR2 is FQGTGA. The CDR3 sequence is 16 residues long. The J segment lost 8 bases and the V segment lost 2 bases, leaving 10 bases of the junction unmatched. CDR3 loop: CASSLLRTGGRSTQYF. CDR3 coding DNA: TGTGCCAGCAGCTTACTGCGGACAGGGGGTAGGAGTACGCAGTATTTT.

CDR3 sequence reads: CASSPGGSRRSEQYF. DNA of the CDR3: TGTGCCAGCAGCCCCGGAGGGTCTCGACGAAGCGAGCAGTACTTC. The rearrangement uses TRBV7-2 and TRBJ2-7; the D gene is possibly TRBD2 (6 bases). V was clipped by 5 bases and J by 6 bases, with 20 bases between them. Germline values: CDR1 SGHTA, CDR2 FQGNSA. The CDR3 sequence is 15 residues long.

This chain uses TRBV27 with TRBJ1-6, with unresolved D. The CDR3 has 16 amino acids. The V end lost 1 base, the J end lost 0 bases, and 7 bases lay between the germline ends. Germline CDR1 reads MNHEY; CDR2 reads SMNVEV (reference sequence). CDR3 sequence (DNA): TGTGCCAGCAGTTTATACGGGAGCTCCTATAATTCACCCCTCCACTTT. Translating gives CASSLYGSSYNSPLHF.

The rearrangement links TRBV9 to TRBJ1-1, with D maybe TRBD1 (6 bases). The CDR3 has 15 residues. V was shortened by 3 bases and J by 3 bases, with 15 bases between the two germline ends. In germline, CDR1 is SGDLS, CDR2 YYNGEE. CDR3 residues: CASSAWGQGYTEAFF. The CDR3, as DNA: TGTGCCAGCAGCGCGTGGGGGCAGGGGTACACTGAAGCTTTCTTT.

V and J are TRBV5-5 and TRBJ1-2; TRBD1 might be the D (6 bases). V lost 0 bases and J lost 6, with 15 bases in between. The germline V gene has CDR1 SGHKS and CDR2 YYEKEE (reference sequence). CDR3 length equals 15 residues. In DNA form, the CDR3 reads TGTGCCAGCAGCTTGGATCCTGGTAGGGGGAATGGCTACACCTTC. Translation gives CASSLDPGRGNGYTF.

The chain joins TRBV19 to TRBJ1-2, with D maybe TRBD1 (6 bases). Trimming stripped 4 bases from V and 1 base from J, with 10 bases between. The CDR3 has 14 residues. The germline gives CDR1 LNHDA, CDR2 SQIVND (reference sequence). The CDR3 reads CASSTLDSNYGYTF. The CDR3 bases are TGTGCCAGTAGTACCCTGGACAGTAACTATGGCTACACCTTC.

The chain has TRBV2 and TRBJ2-7; 7 bases agree with TRBD1. V was pared by 5 bases and J by 2 bases, with 3 bases of the junction left unmatched. This CDR3 has 13 residues. Germline V gene sequence: CDR1 SNHLY, CDR2 FYNNEI. The CDR3, as DNA: TGTGCCAGCAGTAGACAGGGAGCCTACGAGCAGTACTTC. It yields the protein CASSRQGAYEQYF.

This clone was observed a handful of times. J is TRBJ1-5 and V is TRBV18; TRBD1 agrees at 7 bases. The CDR3 loop spans 18 amino acids. Germline trimming cut 6 bases from V and 2 bases from J; bases unmatched to any gene: 16. The germline gives CDR1 KGHSH, CDR2 LQKENI. The CDR3 protein is CASSAVGGGFSGNQPQHF. Written as DNA, the CDR3 is TGTGCCAGCTCCGCTGTTGGAGGGGGCTTTTCGGGCAATCAGCCCCAGCATTTT.